This T cell receptor (beta chain) originates from a study of T-cell memory formation after mild COVID-19. MiXCR, applied by TCRdb to the 5' RACE reads, yields one record per CDR3 protein. This sample yields under 250,000 distinct CDR3 sequences, of which over 9.5% are seen a single time; around 3.3% belongs to the top ten. This clonotype appeared a few times. The antigen is unknown. The CDR3 loop spans 10 amino acids. Germline V lookup: CDR1 LNHDA, CDR2 SQIVND (reference sequence). With 9 bases removed from V and 2 bases from J, the gap between germline ends came to 4 bases. Whole-study results and caveats: Most CD4+ clones that shrank were in CM and EM, while CD8+ ones turned up in EMRA. CD4+ bias marked clones expanding day 15 to 37, unlike balanced contracting clones. Pre-infection memory already had some responding clones, implying cross-reactive memory joined.

The receptor comes from a man aged 18 to 29 who had mild COVID-19 (a few samples of this study predate the infection). Cell type and time point are not known. V and J are TRBV19 and TRBJ1-1; D gene uncertain. The sample taken for sequencing was PBMCs or a T cell subset sorted from them (not recorded which). The CDR3 sequence: CASRNTEAFF. CDR3 nucleotides: TGTGCCAGCCGTAACACTGAAGCTTTCTTT.